These 3 T cell receptor beta chains originate from one sample sequenced in a study of blood T cell repertoires in COVID-19. Generated by immunoSEQ multiplex PCR, the TCRdb table keeps only in-frame clones and is missing some. The sample shows some 490,000 clones, 70% to 90% of them seen only once. Sequencing used peripheral blood. These receptor sequences come from a human donor in a cohort sampled during active COVID-19.

The V and J genes are TRBV7-3 and TRBJ2-3, with no clear D. The germline CDR1 and CDR2 sequences are SGHTA and FQGTGA. V lost 5 bases, J lost 1 base, and 7 bases lay in between. The CDR3 extends over 13 amino acids. Written as DNA, the CDR3 is TGTGCCAGCAGCAGCCAGGGCACAGATACGCAGTATTTT. This sequence encodes CASSSQGTDTQYF.

In this sample, this clone turned up once. The chain recombines TRBV7-2 with TRBJ2-7, with a weak D call TRBD1 (6 bases). CDR3 length equals 14 residues. Trimming took 5 bases from V and 6 from J, leaving 17 bases between them. The V gene's germline CDR1 is SGHTA and CDR2 FQGNSA. The CDR3 loop is CASSTQSRDIEQYF. Here the CDR3 DNA reads TGTGCCAGCAGCACCCAGTCCCGGGACATCGAGCAGTACTTC.

The chain recombines TRBV5-1 with TRBJ2-7, with a weak D call TRBD2 (5 bases). V was trimmed by 3 bases and J by 2 bases, leaving 15 bases between them. CDR1 and CDR2 (germline): SGHRS, YFSETQ. This CDR3 region has 15 residues. The CDR3 nucleotides read TGCGCCAGCAGCTACGTCAGCGGATCGACCTACGAGCAGTACTTC. Residues: CASSYVSGSTYEQYF.